Presented here are 28 T cell receptor beta chains from one specimen sequenced in a study of shared T cell receptors in the human thymus. Sequencing was performed with immunoSEQ multiplex PCR; in TCRdb, only in-frame clones are kept and a portion is missing. The sample gives roughly 710,000 clones, 75% to 90% of which show up once; around 0.01% is in the top ten. These data also formed part of another study, on human thymus T cells.

The sequencing sample was made of thymocytes. All receptors come from a girl under two years old with a congenital heart defect.

The J gene is TRBJ1-2, the V gene TRBV15, with a tentative D call TRBD1 (6 bases). Per the germline V gene, CDR1 is LNHNV and CDR2 is YYDKDF (reference sequence). The CDR3 covers 17 residues. Trimming pared 0 bases from V and 0 bases from J, leaving 14 bases between. CDR3 protein: CATSREARGPTNYGYTF. DNA of the CDR3: TGTGCCACCAGCAGAGAGGCCAGGGGTCCCACTAACTATGGCTACACCTTC. The variable domain in full, completed from reference TRBV15 and TRBJ1-2, reads DAMVIQNPRYQVTQFGKPVTLSCSQTLNHNVMYWYQQKSSQAPKLLFHYYDKDFNNEADTPDNFQSRRPNTSFCFLDIRSPGLGDTAMYLCATSREARGPTNYGYTFGSGTRLTVV.

The genes are TRBV28 and TRBJ1-5, with a possible D match to TRBD1 (5 bases). Deletions cut 4 bases from V and 0 bases from J, with 10 bases between. Germline CDR1 reads MDHEN; CDR2 reads SYDVKM. The CDR3 is 15 residues long. CDR3 in DNA: TGTGCCAGCAGTTCCCGGGACTATAGCAATCAGCCCCAGCATTTT. Protein sequence: CASSSRDYSNQPQHF.

This clone has a handful of counts. CDR3 nucleotide sequence: TGTGCTAGTGGTTTGGCCCCAACTCCCGGTAGCACAGATACGCAGTATTTT. This encodes CASGLAPTPGSTDTQYF. This rearrangement joins TRBV12-5 to TRBJ2-3; no definite D call. Trimming removed 1 base from V and 0 bases from J, with 14 bases in between. The CDR3 covers 17 residues. CDR1 and CDR2 (germline): LGHNT, FRNRAP.

CDR3 residues: CAWSDLGQERDQPQHF. The CDR3 DNA follows: TGTGCCTGGAGTGACTTAGGACAGGAGAGGGATCAGCCCCAGCATTTT. This rearrangement joins TRBV30 to TRBJ1-5, with 7 bases lining up with TRBD1. Germline trimming cut 1 base from V and 5 bases from J; bases unmatched to any gene: 11. Looked up from germline, CDR1 is GTSNPN and CDR2 is SVGIG (reference sequence). The CDR3 has 16 amino acids.

CDR3 nucleotides: TGTGCCACCCTTGACCGGGGACAGGGGGCCTATGGCTACACCTTC. This sequence encodes CATLDRGQGAYGYTF. The J gene is TRBJ1-2, the V gene TRBV15; 12 nucleotides line up with TRBD1. Germline V CDR1 and CDR2: LNHNV, YYDKDF (reference sequence). V was pared by 8 bases and J by 4 bases, with 8 bases of the junction left unmatched. The CDR3 loop spans 15 amino acids.

This sequence joins TRBV6-1 and TRBJ2-7, with D perhaps TRBD1 (7 bases). This CDR3 has 17 residues. The germline CDR1 and CDR2 sequences are MNHNS and SASEGT. With 1 base removed from V and 3 bases from J, the gap between germline ends came to 19 bases. The DNA for the CDR3 is TGTGCCAGCAGTGAAGATTGCAGACAGGGACTTTACTACGAGCAGTACTTC. Protein: CASSEDCRQGLYYEQYF.

The rearrangement uses TRBV28 and TRBJ1-5; 8 bases line up with TRBD1. The CDR3 sequence is 16 residues long. Germline V lookup: CDR1 MDHEN, CDR2 SYDVKM. V trimming: 3 bases; J trimming: 7 bases; junction bases outside the gene matches: 11. CDR3 loop: CASSLPWTGRGQPQHF. For the CDR3, the DNA is TGTGCCAGCAGTTTGCCCTGGACAGGGAGGGGGCAGCCCCAGCATTTT.

The V and J genes are TRBV6-5 and TRBJ1-1; D remains ambiguous. V shed 0 bases and J shed 5 bases, with 10 bases lying between them. Per the germline V gene, CDR1 is MNHEY and CDR2 is SVGAGI. The CDR3 length is 14 residues. The CDR3 loop is CASSYSSAITEAFF. DNA of the CDR3: TGTGCCAGCAGTTACTCGAGTGCGATAACTGAAGCTTTCTTT.

This clone was seen more than once but under ten times. The chain is built from TRBV5-5 and TRBJ1-2; a weak D match, TRBD1 (5 bases). Germline CDR1 is SGHKS and CDR2 is YYEKEE (reference sequence). CDR3 size: 14 residues. V lost 6 bases to trimming and J lost 3 bases, with 15 bases between them. The CDR3 spells CASTWGDSYYGYTF. CDR3 in DNA: TGTGCCAGCACCTGGGGGGACTCTTACTATGGCTACACCTTC.

This chain links TRBV4-3 with TRBJ2-1; 12 bases map to TRBD2. The V segment lost 1 base and the J segment 1 base; nucleotides outside the gene matches: 2. The CDR3 sequence is 17 residues long. Germline V gene sequence: CDR1 LGHNA, CDR2 YSLEER. This CDR3 reads CASSQVLAGGSYNEQFF. In DNA, the CDR3 is TGCGCCAGCAGCCAAGTGCTAGCGGGGGGGTCCTACAATGAGCAGTTCTTC.

The chain recombines TRBV28 with TRBJ1-5; D might be TRBD1 (5 bases). The ends were cut back, 6 bases at V and 5 bases at J, with 14 bases in the middle. Germline V gives CDR1 MDHEN, CDR2 SYDVKM. This CDR3 has 14 amino acids. Written as DNA, the CDR3 is TGTGCCAGCAGCAAGACAGTAACACATCAGCCCCAGCATTTT. As protein: CASSKTVTHQPQHF.

The gene calls are TRBV15 and TRBJ1-1; D might be TRBD1 (6 bases). Germline V gives CDR1 LNHNV, CDR2 YYDKDF (reference sequence). The length of the CDR3 is 16 residues. V was cut by 0 bases and J by 5 bases, with 16 bases left in between. The CDR3 sequence is CATSRDWWAGETEAFF. In nucleotides, the CDR3 is TGTGCCACCAGCAGAGATTGGTGGGCAGGGGAGACTGAAGCTTTCTTT. The whole variable domain, filled in from reference TRBV15 and TRBJ1-1, reads DAMVIQNPRYQVTQFGKPVTLSCSQTLNHNVMYWYQQKSSQAPKLLFHYYDKDFNNEADTPDNFQSRRPNTSFCFLDIRSPGLGDTAMYLCATSRDWWAGETEAFFGQGTRLTVV.

This sequence joins TRBV27 and TRBJ1-6; tentatively, D is TRBD1 (6 bases). In germline, CDR1 is MNHEY, CDR2 SMNVEV (reference sequence). V dropped 2 bases and J dropped 0 bases, with 11 bases sitting between them. The CDR3 consists of 17 residues. The CDR3 DNA sequence: TGTGCCAGCAGTTTAAGGCCCAGGGGCTCCTATAATTCACCCCTCCACTTT. This gives the protein CASSLRPRGSYNSPLHF.

Points on this clone: The same CDR3 is also encoded by other DNA sequences in this sample. This chain connects TRBV6-6 to TRBJ1-2, with a weak D call TRBD1 (5 bases). The CDR3 loop spans 13 amino acids. V lost 0 bases, J lost 5 bases, and 7 bases lay in between. Germline V gene data show CDR1 as MNHNY and CDR2 as SVGAGI (reference sequence). CDR3 DNA: TGTGCCAGCAGTTACTCGCCAGGGTATGGCTACACCTTC. This sequence encodes CASSYSPGYGYTF.

V is TRBV18 and J is TRBJ2-2; D possibly corresponds to TRBD2 (5 bases). Germline CDR1 reads KGHSH; CDR2 reads LQKENI. Trimming shortened V by 5 bases and J by 3 bases, and 10 bases separated the two germline ends. The CDR3 is made up of 14 amino acids. CDR3 nucleotide sequence: TGTGCCAGCTCAAGGAGGTGTTACACCGGGGAGCTGTTTTTT. Its protein is CASSRRCYTGELFF.

V gene TRBV5-1 combines with J gene TRBJ2-5; tentative D call: TRBD1 (5 bases). This CDR3 is built from 15 residues. Germline CDR1 reads SGHRS; CDR2 reads YFSETQ. Trimming took off 4 bases at V and 5 bases at J, with 18 bases between the two ends. The CDR3 bases are TGCGCCAGCAGCCCAGACCGACAGTCTGGGGAGACCCAGTACTTC. Translating gives CASSPDRQSGETQYF.

The V call is TRBV2, the J call TRBJ1-2; D gene ambiguous. This CDR3 is built from 14 residues. V was pared by 3 bases and J by 2 bases, with 10 bases between. Germline V gene data show CDR1 as SNHLY and CDR2 as FYNNEI. CDR3 sequence: CASSEAAENYGYTF. CDR3 in DNA: TGTGCCAGCAGTGAGGCTGCAGAAAACTATGGCTACACCTTC.

This clone was seen only once. The rearrangement joins TRBV6-1 to TRBJ2-1; D is perhaps TRBD2 (5 bases). The germline V gene has CDR1 MNHNS and CDR2 SASEGT. This CDR3 region has 17 residues. V gave up 2 bases and J gave up 3 bases, with 17 bases separating them. As DNA, the CDR3 is TGTGCCAGCAGTGAATGGGCCCCCCGGAGGTTCTACAATGAGCAGTTCTTC. Its protein product is CASSEWAPRRFYNEQFF.

The chain combines TRBV6-5 with TRBJ1-2; the D is unclear. The germline V and J ends were trimmed by 0 bases and 3 bases, with 8 bases remaining between them. In germline, CDR1 is MNHEY, CDR2 SVGAGI. The CDR3 length is 14 residues. The CDR3 DNA reads TGTGCCAGCAGTTACTCTTCCGGGGACTATGGCTACACCTTC. Translating gives CASSYSSGDYGYTF.

The V and J genes are TRBV19 and TRBJ1-5, with TRBD1 as a possible D gene (6 bases). Trimming took 7 bases from V and 3 from J, leaving 10 bases between them. Germline loops: CDR1 LNHDA, CDR2 SQIVND (reference sequence). The CDR3 loop spans 13 amino acids. This CDR3 is CASTDRPNQPQHF. The CDR3 DNA is TGTGCCAGTACAGACAGGCCCAATCAGCCCCAGCATTTT.

The chain combines TRBV5-1 with TRBJ1-6, with TRBD1 as a possible D gene (5 bases). The CDR3 contains 16 residues. Deletions cut 2 bases from V and 4 bases from J, with 13 bases between. Germline V gene lookup returns CDR1 SGHRS and CDR2 YFSETQ. In nucleotides, the CDR3 is TGCGCCAGCAGCTTTCAGGGAAAGGGGTATAATTCACCCCTCCACTTT. Its protein is CASSFQGKGYNSPLHF.

The chain uses TRBV29-1 and TRBJ2-1, with 10 positions matching TRBD2. The CDR3 is 16 amino acids. After removal of 3 bases from V and 8 bases from J, the junction contained 13 bases not matched to a gene. Germline V CDR1 and CDR2: SQVTM, ANQGSEA. As DNA, the CDR3 is TGCAGCGTTGAGCTCAAGGAAGCGGGGGGGCGGGATGAGCAGTTCTTC. Amino acid sequence: CSVELKEAGGRDEQFF.

The chain combines TRBV10-3 with TRBJ2-3; D may be TRBD2 (7 bases). V gave up 10 bases and J gave up 5 bases, with 13 bases separating them. This CDR3 contains 12 residues. Germline V lookup: CDR1 ENHRY, CDR2 SYGVKD. The CDR3 region is CATGGLGDTQYF. Here the CDR3 DNA reads TGTGCCACCGGGGGGCTGGGAGATACGCAGTATTTT.

The genes are TRBV14 and TRBJ1-4; D possibly corresponds to TRBD1 (5 bases). V was clipped by 3 bases and J by 4 bases, with 18 bases between them. The CDR3 length is 17 residues. CDR1 and CDR2 from the germline V gene are SGHDN and FVKESK. This CDR3 is CASSHQGGRGVNEKLFF. The CDR3 DNA is TGTGCCAGCAGCCACCAAGGAGGTCGGGGGGTTAATGAAAAACTGTTTTTT.

This clone was observed a few times. The chain uses TRBV5-5 and TRBJ2-7; D might be TRBD1 (5 bases). Germline-derived CDR1 and CDR2 are SGHKS and YYEKEE (reference sequence). The CDR3 has 14 amino acids. The V and J ends lost 1 base and 3 bases respectively, with 11 bases between them. CDR3 amino acids: CASSLSPGFYEQYF. CDR3 in DNA: TGTGCCAGCAGCTTGTCCCCAGGGTTCTACGAGCAGTACTTC.

This chain links TRBV6-6 with TRBJ1-3; 9 nucleotides line up with TRBD1. The V and J ends lost 6 bases and 5 bases, in that order; junction bases with no gene match: 11. This CDR3 is 16 amino acids long. Germline-derived CDR1 and CDR2 are MNHNY and SVGAGI (reference sequence). The CDR3 sequence: CASSEQGACIRNTIYF. The CDR3 coding sequence is TGTGCCAGCAGCGAACAGGGGGCATGTATCAGAAACACCATATATTTT.

This clone was seen a few times. This rearrangement joins TRBV5-6 to TRBJ2-7; TRBD1 might be the D (6 bases). Trimming took 4 bases from V and 3 from J, leaving 17 bases between them. CDR3 length: 15 amino acids. Germline assignment: CDR1 SGHDT and CDR2 YYEEEE. The CDR3 region is CASSTTGHYNYEQYF. DNA for the CDR3: TGTGCCAGCAGCACCACAGGGCACTACAACTACGAGCAGTACTTC.

This chain connects TRBV2 to TRBJ2-6; 11 bases are shared with TRBD2. V dropped 6 bases and J dropped 0; count of bases not matched to a gene: 7. Germline V gene data show CDR1 as SNHLY and CDR2 as FYNNEI. This CDR3 contains 18 residues. The DNA of the CDR3 is TGTGCCAGCAGGGTGAAGCTAGCGGGGGGCTCTGGGGCCAACGTCCTGACTTTC. Protein sequence: CASRVKLAGGSGANVLTF.